This T cell receptor beta chain was observed in a study of blood T cell repertoires in COVID-19. Background on the study: Donors in the United States, Italy and Spain gave samples during acute or convalescent COVID-19. PBMCs, B-cell-depleted T cells, or T cells provided the cDNA or gDNA that made up the material.

Seattle enrolled patients during active infection and tracked them longitudinally. In the source study's methods: Amplified reference gene primers provided the basis for estimating nucleated cell counts. Method: immunoSEQ multiplex PCR; TCRdb's copy keeps in-frame clones and lacks some. The D gene and trimming were derived from the DNA, and the V and J assignments and clone size from that table. Of 55,000 to 65,000 clones in the sample, more than 80% were seen once. After removal of 6 bases from V and 5 bases from J, the junction contained 9 bases not matched to a gene. The length of the CDR3 is 17 residues. Looked up from germline, CDR1 is SGHNT and CDR2 is YYREEE (reference sequence).

The sequenced sample consisted of peripheral blood. This receptor was obtained from a man in his sixties with COVID-19, enrolled during active disease. The V and J genes are TRBV5-4 and TRBJ2-3; 16 bases agree with TRBD2. The CDR3 here is CASTPPGLAGGQDTQYF. CDR3 nucleotides: TGTGCCAGCACCCCCCCGGGACTAGCGGGAGGGCAAGATACGCAGTATTTT.